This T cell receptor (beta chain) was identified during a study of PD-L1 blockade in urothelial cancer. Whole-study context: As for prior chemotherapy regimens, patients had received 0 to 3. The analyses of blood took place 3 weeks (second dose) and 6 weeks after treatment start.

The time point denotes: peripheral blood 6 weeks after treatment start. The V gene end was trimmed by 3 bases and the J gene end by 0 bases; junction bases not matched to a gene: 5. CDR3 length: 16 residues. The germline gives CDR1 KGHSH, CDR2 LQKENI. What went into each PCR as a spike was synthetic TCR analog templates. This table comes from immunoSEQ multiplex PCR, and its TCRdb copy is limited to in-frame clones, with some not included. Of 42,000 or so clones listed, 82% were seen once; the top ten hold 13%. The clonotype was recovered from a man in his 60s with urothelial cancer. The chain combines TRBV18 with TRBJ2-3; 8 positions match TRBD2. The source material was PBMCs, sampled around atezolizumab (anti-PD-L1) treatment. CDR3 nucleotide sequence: TGTGCCAGCTCACCGAGGCTAGCGGGTAGCACAGATACGCAGTATTTT. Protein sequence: CASSPRLAGSTDTQYF.